These T cell receptor beta chains were read from a single sample in a study of a mutant IDH1 vaccine in newly diagnosed glioma. Antigens for these TCRs are unknown. TCRdb keeps only in-frame clones here, not all; method: immunoSEQ multiplex PCR. Altogether over 55,000 clones are present, about 81% being singletons, with the ten largest covering approximately 8%. Sample: PBMCs, taken from a glioma patient whose treatment included an IDH1 peptide vaccine. These receptors were taken from a woman aged 40 to 50 with glioma. Some clones in this sample may be carry-over from other donors' samples. CDR3s include the opening cysteine and the closing phenylalanine or tryptophan. D genes are given only for firm matches. The size entry is marked missing in some rows and otherwise reads once, few, many or a size class.

j_call,clone_size,v_call,d_call,cdr3_aa,cdr3_nt
TRBJ2-2,NA,TRBV5-1,TRBD1,CASSLQGAETGELFF,TGCGCCAGCAGCCTACAGGGGGCAGAAACCGGGGAGCTGTTTTTT
TRBJ2-5,NA,TRBV29-1,NA,CSVEQRETQYF,TGCAGCGTGGAGCAGCGGGAGACCCAGTACTTC
TRBJ1-2,NA,TRBV6-5,NA,CASRPPGTFGYTF,TGTGCCAGCAGGCCCCCGGGGACCTTCGGCTACACCTTC
TRBJ2-5,few,TRBV10-1,NA,CASSESRGQGTQYF,TGCGCCAGCAGTGAATCCCGGGGGCAAGGGACCCAGTACTTC
TRBJ1-4,NA,TRBV19,NA,CASNTIWADEKLFF,TGTGCCAGTAATACCATCTGGGCGGATGAAAAACTGTTTTTT
TRBJ1-1,NA,TRBV15,NA,CATARGTEAFF,TGTGCCACGGCCCGGGGGACAGAAGCTTTCTTT
TRBJ1-1,NA,TRBV19,NA,CATFRMTEAFF,TGTGCCACCTTCCGGATGACTGAAGCTTTCTTT
TRBJ1-1,NA,TRBV6-1,NA,CASSEARGTEAFF,TGTGCCAGCAGTGAAGCCCGGGGGACTGAAGCTTTCTTT
TRBJ1-1,few,TRBV10-1,NA,CASSDGQGDKAFF,TGCGCCAGCAGTGACGGACAAGGAGATAAAGCTTTCTTT
TRBJ1-2,NA,TRBV10-3,NA,CAISESNGVYGYTF,TGTGCCATCAGTGAGTCGAACGGTGTCTATGGCTACACCTTC
TRBJ1-1,NA,TRBV20-1,NA,CSARGTEAFF,TGCAGTGCTAGGGGCACTGAAGCTTTCTTT
TRBJ2-5,NA,TRBV5-1,TRBD2,CASSFGTTQYQETQYF,TGCGCCAGCAGCTTCGGGACTACCCAGTACCAAGAGACCCAGTACTTC
TRBJ2-1,NA,TRBV29-1,NA,CSIRRGPGNEQFF,TGCAGCATCCGCAGGGGTCCAGGAAATGAGCAGTTCTTC
TRBJ1-5,NA,TRBV5-3,NA,CARSLRRGNQPQHF,TGTGCCAGAAGCTTGAGGAGGGGTAATCAGCCCCAGCATTTT
TRBJ1-1,NA,TRBV2,TRBD1,CASTRQGFSNTEAFF,TGTGCCAGCACTAGACAGGGGTTTTCGAACACTGAAGCTTTCTTT
TRBJ1-1,NA,TRBV18,NA,CASSPSPVANTEAFF,TGTGCCAGCTCACCCTCCCCGGTGGCGAACACTGAAGCTTTCTTT